The 8 T cell receptor beta chains below were found in one sample sequenced in a study of beta chain features in type 1 diabetes (dated by TCRdb to the late 2010s). Receptor libraries were prepared by the immunoSEQ multiplex PCR assay. All of the isolated RNA was reverse transcribed with the High Capacity cDNA Reverse Transcription Kit, so expressed TCRB transcripts were sequenced. TCRdb provides this immuneACCESS table in a form limited to in-frame rearrangements. Some clones are lacking; in checked studies, under half of them reflect an unresolved V gene, and why the rest are absent is not known. This sample gives about 130,000 clones in total; 7% to 10% of them show up just once. The top ten hold roughly 0.7% of the sample. Sequenced input: central memory CD4+ T cells from blood. The source is a man younger than 35 in good health.

Details on this clone: This same CDR3 is encoded by further DNA sequences in the sample. This sequence joins TRBV5-1 and TRBJ2-1, with D perhaps matching TRBD2 (6 bases). The germline V and J ends were trimmed by 0 bases and 0 bases, with 10 bases remaining between them. CDR3 length equals 16 residues. Germline V gene sequence: CDR1 SGHRS, CDR2 YFSETQ. The CDR3 is CASSLGAGSSYNEQFF. DNA of the CDR3: TGCGCCAGCAGCTTGGGAGCGGGCAGCTCCTACAATGAGCAGTTCTTC.

The chain couples TRBV7-3 to TRBJ1-2; 7 nucleotides agree with TRBD1. After removal of 5 bases from V and 3 bases from J, the junction contained 6 bases not matched to a gene. This CDR3 region has 14 residues. CDR1 is SGHTA and CDR2 is FQGTGA in the germline V gene. The CDR3, as DNA: TGTGCCAGCAGCCCTCCGACAGGGTACTATGGCTACACCTTC. It translates to CASSPPTGYYGYTF.

This clone was seen a handful of times. The V gene is TRBV11-2, the J gene TRBJ2-3, with 10 nucleotides matching TRBD1. Germline CDR1 SGHAT, CDR2 FQNNGV. The CDR3 is made up of 13 amino acids. V lost 4 bases and J lost 6; bases outside the gene matches: 1. The CDR3 loop reads CASSSDRGDTQYF. The CDR3 DNA follows: TGTGCCAGCAGCTCGGACAGGGGGGATACGCAGTATTTT.

This clone was found a few times. This chain links TRBV11-2 with TRBJ1-4, with 7 bases identical to TRBD1. Germline trimming cut 8 bases from V and 7 bases from J; bases unmatched to any gene: 7. Germline V gene lookup returns CDR1 SGHAT and CDR2 FQNNGV. CDR3 length: 13 amino acids. This CDR3 is CASATGRREKLFF. The CDR3 region has the DNA TGTGCCAGCGCGACAGGGAGGCGTGAAAAACTGTTTTTT.

V usage is TRBV10-3 and J usage is TRBJ1-2; TRBD1 matches 9 bases. After removal of 3 bases from V and 6 bases from J, the junction contained 8 bases not matched to a gene. The CDR3 consists of 15 residues. Germline CDR1 and CDR2: ENHRY and SYGVKD. CDR3 protein: CAISEIQGATDGYTF. The DNA for the CDR3 is TGTGCCATCAGTGAAATACAGGGGGCAACGGATGGCTACACCTTC.

In this sample, this clone turned up a few times. The rearrangement links TRBV6-6 to TRBJ2-3; 11 bases align to TRBD2. This CDR3 has 16 residues. With 6 bases clipped from V and 3 bases from J, the junction kept 8 bases outside the gene matches. In germline, CDR1 is MNHNY, CDR2 SVGAGI (reference sequence). DNA of the CDR3: TGTGCCAGCAGCCTTCAGGCTAGCGGGGGGACAGATACGCAGTATTTT. Translation gives CASSLQASGGTDTQYF.

J is TRBJ1-2 and V is TRBV5-4; D call uncertain. Trimming left V 7 bases short and J 7 bases short, with 17 bases between. CDR3 length equals 13 residues. Germline V lookup: CDR1 SGHNT, CDR2 YYREEE (reference sequence). The CDR3 loop is CASSPGGNGGYTF. The CDR3 region has the DNA TGTGCCAGCTCCCCAGGAGGGAACGGTGGCTACACCTTC.

This clone was picked up many times. This chain connects TRBV28 to TRBJ2-7, with a tentative D call TRBD1 (6 bases). The CDR3 has 14 residues. V lost 6 bases to trimming and J lost 7 bases, with 19 bases between them. The V gene's germline CDR1 is MDHEN and CDR2 SYDVKM. The CDR3 region is CASSWTAAPGEQYF. The DNA for the CDR3 is TGTGCCAGCAGCTGGACAGCGGCCCCTGGAGAGCAGTACTTC.